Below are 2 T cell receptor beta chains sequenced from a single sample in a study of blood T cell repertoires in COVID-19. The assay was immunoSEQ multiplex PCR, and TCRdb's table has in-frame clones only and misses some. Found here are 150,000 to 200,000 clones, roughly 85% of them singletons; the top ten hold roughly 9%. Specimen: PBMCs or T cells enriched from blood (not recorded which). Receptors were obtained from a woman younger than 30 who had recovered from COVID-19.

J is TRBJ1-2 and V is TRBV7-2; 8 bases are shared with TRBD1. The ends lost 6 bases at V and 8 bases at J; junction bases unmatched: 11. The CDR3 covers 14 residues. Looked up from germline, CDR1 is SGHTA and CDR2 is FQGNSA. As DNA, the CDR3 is TGTGCCAGCAGTATGACAGGGGTACCTGGAGGCTACACCTTC. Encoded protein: CASSMTGVPGGYTF.

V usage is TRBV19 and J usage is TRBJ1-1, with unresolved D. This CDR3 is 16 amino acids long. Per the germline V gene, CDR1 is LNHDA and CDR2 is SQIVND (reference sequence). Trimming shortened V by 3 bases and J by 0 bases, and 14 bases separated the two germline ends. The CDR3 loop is CASSMERGPMNTEAFF. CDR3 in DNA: TGTGCCAGTAGTATGGAGAGAGGCCCCATGAACACTGAAGCTTTCTTT.